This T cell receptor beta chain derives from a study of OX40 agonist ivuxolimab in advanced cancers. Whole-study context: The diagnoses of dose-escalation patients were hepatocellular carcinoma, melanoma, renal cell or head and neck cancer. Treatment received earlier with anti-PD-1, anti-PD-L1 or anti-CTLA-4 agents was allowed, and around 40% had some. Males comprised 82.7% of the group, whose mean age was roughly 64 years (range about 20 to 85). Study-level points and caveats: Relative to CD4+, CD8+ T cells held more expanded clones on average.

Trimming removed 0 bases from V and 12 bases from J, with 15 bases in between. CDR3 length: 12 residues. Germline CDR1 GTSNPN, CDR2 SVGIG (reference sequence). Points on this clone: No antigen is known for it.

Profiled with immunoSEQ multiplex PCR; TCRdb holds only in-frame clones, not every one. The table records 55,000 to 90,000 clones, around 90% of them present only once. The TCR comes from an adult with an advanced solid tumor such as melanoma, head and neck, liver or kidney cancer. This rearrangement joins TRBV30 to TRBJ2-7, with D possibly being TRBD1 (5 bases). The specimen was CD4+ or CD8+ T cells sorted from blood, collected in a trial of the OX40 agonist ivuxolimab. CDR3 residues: CAWSVFGQLRYF. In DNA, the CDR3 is TGTGCCTGGAGTGTGTTTGGACAACTGCGGTACTTC.